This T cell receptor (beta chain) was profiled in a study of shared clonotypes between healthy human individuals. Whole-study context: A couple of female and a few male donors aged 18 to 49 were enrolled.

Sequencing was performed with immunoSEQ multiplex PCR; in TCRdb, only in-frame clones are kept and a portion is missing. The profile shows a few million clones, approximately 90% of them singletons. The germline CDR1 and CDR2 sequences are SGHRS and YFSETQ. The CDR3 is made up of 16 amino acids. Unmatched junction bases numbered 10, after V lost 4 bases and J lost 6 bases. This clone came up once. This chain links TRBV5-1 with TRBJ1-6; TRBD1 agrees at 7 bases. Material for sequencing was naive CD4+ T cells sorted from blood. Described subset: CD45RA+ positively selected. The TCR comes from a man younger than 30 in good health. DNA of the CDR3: TGCGCCAGCAGCGAGCTACTTGCAGGGGGTAATTCACCCCTCCACTTT. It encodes CASSELLAGGNSPLHF.